This TCR beta chain is drawn from a study of T cells in Graves' hyperthyroidism and ophthalmopathy. RNA transcripts served as the template for amplifying TCR beta CDR3 regions. The HTBI primer set was used in a first-round RT-PCR of the TCR CDR3. One entry per CDR3 protein results from TCRdb running MiXCR on the multiplex PCR reads. The sample holds some 490,000 distinct CDR3 sequences, 22% seen once. V lost 2 bases to trimming and J lost 0 bases; unmatched junction nucleotides: 7. The CDR3 contains 17 residues. Germline lookup yields CDR1 DFQATT and CDR2 SNEGSKA (reference sequence). The chain couples TRBV20-1 to TRBJ2-1, with TRBD2 matching over 10 bases. The specimen was blood. This clonotype was sampled from an older woman with Graves' ophthalmopathy. CDR3 sequence: CSARPEGLASSYNEQFF. CDR3 coding DNA: TGCAGTGCTAGACCCGAGGGACTAGCGAGCTCCTACAATGAGCAGTTCTTC.